The 17 T cell receptor beta chains presented below share a single source sample, sequenced in a study of cytomegalovirus exposure and HLA in healthy donors. PCR involved 60 Vbeta and 13 Jbeta primers. The data were produced by immunoSEQ multiplex PCR, yet TCRdb's version contains in-frame clones alone and is incomplete. The repertoire holds around 120,000 clones, with around 83% as singletons. Sequenced input: PBMCs. These receptors came from a girl aged 2-9 years in good health and CMV-seronegative.

The chain has TRBV9 and TRBJ2-5; D is ambiguous. V lost 0 bases, J lost 1 base, and 7 bases lay in between. CDR1 and CDR2 (germline): SGDLS, YYNGEE. This CDR3 comprises 14 residues. This chain's CDR3 is CASSVANSQETQYF. The CDR3 coding sequence is TGTGCCAGCAGCGTAGCTAACAGCCAAGAGACCCAGTACTTC.

J is TRBJ2-7 and V is TRBV19, with 11 positions matching TRBD1. Trimming at V came to 4 bases and at J to 3 bases, leaving 5 bases not matched to a gene. The CDR3 has 15 residues. Germline values: CDR1 LNHDA, CDR2 SQIVND (reference sequence). The CDR3 bases are TGTGCCAGTAGTACCCCCGGGACAGGGGGCTACGAGCAGTACTTC. This encodes CASSTPGTGGYEQYF.

This clone appeared a single time. The gene calls are TRBV5-1 and TRBJ1-2; 10 nucleotides align to TRBD1. CDR3 length: 14 amino acids. In germline, CDR1 is SGHRS, CDR2 YFSETQ. V trimming: 5 bases; J trimming: 8 bases; junction bases outside the gene matches: 9. The CDR3 region is CASRQTGGGFGYTF. CDR3 nucleotides: TGCGCCAGCAGACAGACAGGGGGCGGTTTCGGCTACACCTTC.

The chain is built from TRBV19 and TRBJ2-7, with 10 bases matching TRBD1. V lost 1 base, J lost 5 bases, and 5 bases stayed unmatched. CDR1 LNHDA and CDR2 SQIVND come from the germline V gene (reference sequence). CDR3 size: 15 residues. CDR3 sequence: CASSIVGDRGHEQYF. In nucleotides, the CDR3 is TGTGCCAGTAGTATAGTCGGGGACAGGGGCCACGAGCAGTACTTC.

The V call is TRBV5-5, the J call TRBJ1-6; D gene ambiguous. There are 17 residues in the CDR3. V was pared by 1 base and J by 0 bases, with 11 bases between. Per germline, CDR1 SGHKS and CDR2 YYEKEE (reference sequence). The CDR3 sequence: CASSLILTSSYNSPLHF. The CDR3 DNA follows: TGTGCCAGCAGCTTGATCCTGACTAGCTCCTATAATTCACCCCTCCACTTT.

This clone came up once. The genes are TRBV5-5 and TRBJ2-7; 12 positions match TRBD2. The CDR3 contains 15 residues. V lost 0 bases, J lost 5 bases, and 3 bases stayed unmatched. Per the germline V gene, CDR1 is SGHKS and CDR2 is YYEKEE (reference sequence). DNA for the CDR3: TGTGCCAGCAGCTTGGCTAGCGGGAGGGCCCACGAGCAGTACTTC. It translates to CASSLASGRAHEQYF. Looking up the rest from reference TRBV5-5 and TRBJ2-7 gives the full variable domain: DAGVTQSPTHLIKTRGQQVTLRCSPISGHKSVSWYQQVLGQGPQFIFQYYEKEERGRGNFPDRFSARQFPNYSSELNVNALLLGDSALYLCASSLASGRAHEQYFGPGTRLTVT.

The V and J genes are TRBV30 and TRBJ1-5; 7 bases map to TRBD1. V shed 1 base, J shed 7 bases, and the junction held 4 bases outside the gene matches. From germline, CDR1 is GTSNPN and CDR2 SVGIG (reference sequence). The CDR3 runs to 13 residues. The CDR3 spells CAWSETGTQPQHF. CDR3 DNA: TGTGCCTGGAGTGAGACAGGGACCCAGCCCCAGCATTTT.

This rearrangement joins TRBV7-2 to TRBJ2-2, with a possible D match to TRBD1 (5 bases). Germline CDR1 and CDR2: SGHTA and FQGNSA. Trimming removed 1 base from V and 5 bases from J, with 8 bases in between. The CDR3 has 14 residues. The CDR3 DNA is TGTGCCAGCAGCTTAGGCAGGGATACCGGGGAGCTGTTTTTT. Translated: CASSLGRDTGELFF.

The chain uses TRBV4-3 and TRBJ2-1; 8 bases align to TRBD2. The CDR3 sequence is 16 residues long. CDR1 and CDR2 from the germline V gene are LGHNA and YSLEER. V lost 1 base, J lost 2 bases, and 4 bases stayed unmatched. CDR3 in DNA: TGCGCCAGCAGCCAAGGAACTAGCGGCACCTACAATGAGCAGTTCTTC. Its translation is CASSQGTSGTYNEQFF.

The genes are TRBV4-2 and TRBJ2-5; 7 bases match TRBD1. The J call may be in error: the DNA end matches TRBJ2-7 better. The CDR3 covers 19 residues. Germline lookup yields CDR1 LGHNA and CDR2 YNFKEQ. CDR3 region: CASSLLVPNRDRYSYEQYF. The CDR3 DNA is TGTGCCAGCAGCCTATTGGTTCCTAACCGGGACAGATATTCCTACGAGCAGTACTTC.

The V gene is TRBV4-3, the J gene TRBJ2-3; TRBD2 aligns across 9 bases. The ends lost 0 bases at V and 2 bases at J; junction bases unmatched: 6. The CDR3 contains 17 residues. Germline loops: CDR1 LGHNA, CDR2 YSLEER. CDR3 protein: CASSQETSGYYTDTQYF. The CDR3 bases are TGCGCCAGCAGCCAAGAAACTAGCGGGTATTACACAGATACGCAGTATTTT.

CDR3 coding DNA: TGTGCCTGGAGTAACCAGGGAAATCAGCCCCAGCATTTT. It is translated as CAWSNQGNQPQHF. This sequence joins TRBV30 and TRBJ1-5, with a weak D call TRBD1 (5 bases). The CDR3 totals 13 residues. CDR1 and CDR2 (germline): GTSNPN, SVGIG (reference sequence). V gave up 2 bases and J gave up 4 bases, with 9 bases separating them.

The chain employs TRBV6-1 and TRBJ1-5, with D perhaps TRBD1 (6 bases). The CDR3 extends over 15 amino acids. Germline V gives CDR1 MNHNS, CDR2 SASEGT. Trimming removed 4 bases at V and 2 bases at J, with 12 bases between. CDR3 DNA: TGTGCCAGCAGTGGGGGGGGCGATGGCAATCAGCCCCAGCATTTT. This sequence encodes CASSGGGDGNQPQHF.

The chain links TRBV7-9 to TRBJ1-2; the D gene is possibly TRBD1 (5 bases). Germline CDR1 SEHNR, CDR2 FQNEAQ (reference sequence). V dropped 4 bases and J dropped 7 bases, with 22 bases sitting between them. This CDR3 is built from 16 residues. The CDR3 protein is CASSSSESGRVVGYTF. DNA of the CDR3: TGTGCCAGCAGCTCATCAGAGTCGGGCAGGGTTGTTGGCTACACCTTC.

The chain uses TRBV5-6 and TRBJ1-2; no reliable D call. This CDR3 spans 15 amino acids. Germline lookup yields CDR1 SGHDT and CDR2 YYEEEE. Trimming left V 1 base short and J 4 bases short, with 14 bases between. The DNA of the CDR3 is TGTGCCAGCAGCTTGTCCATGACAAGTGCCTATGGCTACACCTTC. It encodes CASSLSMTSAYGYTF.

The chain carries TRBV5-1 and TRBJ1-2; no clear D gene. There are 15 residues in the CDR3. The V end lost 0 bases, the J end lost 3 bases, and 12 bases lay between the germline ends. Per germline, CDR1 SGHRS and CDR2 YFSETQ. CDR3 bases: TGCGCCAGCAGCTTGGGACGTTCGGGAGACTATGGCTACACCTTC. Protein product: CASSLGRSGDYGYTF.

The J gene is TRBJ2-3, the V gene TRBV9; tentatively, D is TRBD1 (5 bases). Germline values: CDR1 SGDLS, CDR2 YYNGEE. V gave up 4 bases and J gave up 2 bases, with 14 bases separating them. This CDR3 spans 15 amino acids. CDR3 loop: CASSRTAGPTDTQYF. The DNA for the CDR3 is TGTGCCAGCAGCCGTACGGCAGGGCCCACAGATACGCAGTATTTT.